What follows is one TCR beta chain and its context. The CDR3 contains 16 residues. CDR1 SGHRS and CDR2 YFSETQ come from the germline V gene. Trimming removed 0 bases at V and 0 bases at J, with 11 bases between. The source of the sample is a study of T-cell reconstitution after alpha-beta-depleted transplantation in children. Unique molecular identifiers were built into the TCRbeta library. Each CDR3 protein is one row after TCRdb ran MiXCR on the PCR reads. The sample holds fewer than 550,000 distinct CDR3 sequences, approximately 10% seen once. This TCR derives from a human donor who donated a stem cell graft to a child with acute myeloid leukemia. V is TRBV5-1 and J is TRBJ2-3; maybe TRBD1 (6 bases). This sample comprised PBMCs from the stem cell graft donor, obtained from the stem cell graft. The CDR3 DNA reads as TGCGCCAGCAGCTTGGCAGGGGCCTCTAGCACAGATACGCAGTATTTT. Its translation is CASSLAGASSTDTQYF.